This passage covers 18 T cell receptor beta chains from one sample sequenced in a study of shared clonotypes between healthy human individuals. Libraries were prepared by immunoSEQ multiplex PCR; TCRdb keeps only in-frame clonotypes and omits some of them. The sample holds 1.6 million or so clones, roughly 97% seen once. The specimen was naive CD4+ T cells sorted from blood. Regarding subset: CD45RA+ positively selected. The source is a man younger than 40 in good health.

V and J are TRBV7-3 and TRBJ2-3, with D uncertain. V was shortened by 4 bases and J by 1 base, with 15 bases between the two germline ends. The CDR3 contains 16 residues. Germline CDR1 SGHTA, CDR2 FQGTGA. The CDR3 DNA is TGTGCCAGCAGCTCCAGGTCGTTTGGGCGCACAGATACGCAGTATTTT. Its translation: CASSSRSFGRTDTQYF.

This clone was recorded only once. The rearrangement joins TRBV28 to TRBJ2-7; a weak D match, TRBD2 (6 bases). The CDR3 sequence is 22 residues long. Trimming took off 3 bases at V and 0 bases at J, with 33 bases between the two ends. The germline V gene encodes CDR1 MDHEN and CDR2 SYDVKM. Here the CDR3 reads CASSFFGPSPGSSFGLSYEQYF. The CDR3 DNA sequence: TGTGCCAGCAGTTTCTTCGGACCTTCGCCCGGGAGTTCTTTTGGCCTCTCCTACGAGCAGTACTTC. The complete variable domain, with remaining parts taken from reference TRBV28 and TRBJ2-7, reads DVKVTQSSRYLVKRTGEKVFLECVQDMDHENMFWYRQDPGLGLRLIYFSYDVKMKEKGDIPEGYSVSREKKERFSLILESASTNQTSMYLCASSFFGPSPGSSFGLSYEQYFGPGTRLTVT.

This rearrangement joins TRBV12-5 to TRBJ2-7; possible D gene TRBD1, 7 bases. The CDR3 is made up of 12 amino acids. Germline values: CDR1 LGHNT, CDR2 FRNRAP. Trimming removed 5 bases at V and 7 bases at J, with 12 bases between. CDR3 sequence reads: CASGPSGGEQYF. CDR3 nucleotide sequence: TGTGCTAGTGGTCCGTCAGGGGGGGAGCAGTACTTC.

The genes are TRBV5-1 and TRBJ2-7, with TRBD2 matching over 16 bases. With 3 bases clipped from V and 7 bases from J, the junction kept 10 bases outside the gene matches. Germline CDR1 and CDR2: SGHRS and YFSETQ. The CDR3 spans 17 residues. This CDR3 is CASSSGLAGGPAFEQYF. The CDR3 DNA reads TGCGCCAGCAGCTCGGGACTAGCGGGAGGGCCTGCGTTTGAGCAGTACTTC.

The chain combines TRBV2 with TRBJ2-1; 7 bases line up with TRBD2. Germline V gene sequence: CDR1 SNHLY, CDR2 FYNNEI. The CDR3 spans 18 residues. The V gene end was trimmed by 2 bases and the J gene end by 4 bases; junction bases not matched to a gene: 14. The DNA of the CDR3 is TGTGCCAGCAGTGAAACGTTCCTACTAGCGTATAAATACAATGAGCAGTTCTTC. It translates to CASSETFLLAYKYNEQFF.

The chain's CDR3 is CASSPRTNSGNTIYF. The CDR3 DNA reads as TGTGCCAGCAGCCCTCGGACCAACTCTGGAAACACCATATATTTT. This chain connects TRBV9 to TRBJ1-3; no definite D call. Germline-derived CDR1 and CDR2 are SGDLS and YYNGEE. This CDR3 is built from 15 residues. V was shortened by 4 bases and J by 0 bases, with 11 bases between the two germline ends.

The rearrangement joins TRBV28 to TRBJ1-1; maybe TRBD1 (5 bases). Germline CDR1 MDHEN, CDR2 SYDVKM. CDR3 length: 17 amino acids. Trimming shortened V by 3 bases and J by 5 bases, and 22 bases separated the two germline ends. This CDR3 is CASSLFRVPRGGTEAFF. The CDR3 DNA is TGTGCCAGCAGTTTGTTCCGGGTCCCCCGGGGGGGGACTGAAGCTTTCTTT. Together with reference TRBV28 and TRBJ1-1, the CDR3 gives the full variable domain: DVKVTQSSRYLVKRTGEKVFLECVQDMDHENMFWYRQDPGLGLRLIYFSYDVKMKEKGDIPEGYSVSREKKERFSLILESASTNQTSMYLCASSLFRVPRGGTEAFFGQGTRLTVV.

The chain recombines TRBV9 with TRBJ2-7; the match to TRBD1 covers 10 bases. The germline CDR1 and CDR2 sequences are SGDLS and YYNGEE. The CDR3 extends over 14 amino acids. The junction had 8 bases not matched to a gene; V was cut back by 4 bases and J by 7 bases. The CDR3 nucleotides are TGTGCCAGCAGCTCAAGACAGGGGGCAGGGGAGCAGTACTTC. Protein: CASSSRQGAGEQYF.

In this sample, this clone turned up once. This chain joins TRBV29-1 and TRBJ2-7, with TRBD2 identical over 11 bases. Germline CDR1 reads SQVTM; CDR2 reads ANQGSEA. Trimming cost V 6 bases and J 4 bases; bases outside gene matches: 8. The CDR3 runs to 14 residues. The CDR3 coding sequence is TGCAGCGTAGCCGGGACTAGCGGCTTGTACGAGCAGTACTTC. Translated, it gives CSVAGTSGLYEQYF.

The V and J genes are TRBV6-1 and TRBJ2-5, with D unclear. Germline CDR1 is MNHNS and CDR2 is SASEGT. Between the trimmed V and J ends, which lost 2 bases and 2 bases, there was a span of 6 bases. There are 13 residues in the CDR3. CDR3 residues: CASSEWQQETQYF. CDR3 DNA sequence: TGTGCCAGCAGTGAATGGCAGCAAGAGACCCAGTACTTC.

The rearrangement uses TRBV20-1 and TRBJ2-7, with a weak D call TRBD2 (6 bases). Trimming removed 3 bases at V and 7 bases at J, with 10 bases between. Per the germline V gene, CDR1 is DFQATT and CDR2 is SNEGSKA (reference sequence). The CDR3 loop spans 11 amino acids. CDR3 sequence: CSASGTGEQYF. CDR3 nucleotides: TGCAGTGCTAGCGGGACTGGGGAGCAGTACTTC.

This clone was seen a single time. The rearrangement joins TRBV27 to TRBJ2-7; 11 bases map to TRBD2. CDR1 and CDR2 from the germline V gene are MNHEY and SMNVEV (reference sequence). J lost 3 bases, V lost 7 bases, and 11 bases had no gene match. This CDR3 spans 16 amino acids. The CDR3 DNA follows: TGTGCCAGCACGGGGCTAGCGGGAGGCGAAATCTACGAGCAGTACTTC. Translating gives CASTGLAGGEIYEQYF.

Only a few counts were recorded for this clone. The rearrangement links TRBV5-5 to TRBJ2-7; 11 nucleotides line up with TRBD1. The V gene end was trimmed by 2 bases and the J gene end by 0 bases; junction bases not matched to a gene: 1. Germline CDR1 and CDR2: SGHKS and YYEKEE (reference sequence). The CDR3 is made up of 15 amino acids. The DNA of the CDR3 is TGTGCCAGCAGCTTTGGGACAGGGGGCTCCTACGAGCAGTACTTC. It translates to CASSFGTGGSYEQYF.

The chain employs TRBV6-5 and TRBJ1-1; no clear D. Germline CDR1 MNHEY, CDR2 SVGAGI. V was pared by 5 bases and J by 4 bases, with 14 bases between. This CDR3 contains 14 residues. CDR3 sequence reads: CASSTRLRGTEAFF. The CDR3 DNA sequence: TGTGCCAGCAGTACCCGCCTACGGGGCACTGAAGCTTTCTTT.

The V call is TRBV5-1, the J call TRBJ2-3, with TRBD2 matching 8 bases. After removal of 0 bases from V and 2 bases from J, the junction contained 11 bases not matched to a gene. The CDR3 extends over 18 amino acids. Germline V gives CDR1 SGHRS, CDR2 YFSETQ. The CDR3 coding sequence is TGCGCCAGCAGCTTGGCCCTCACTAGCGGCGATAACACAGATACGCAGTATTTT. Translated, it gives CASSLALTSGDNTDTQYF. Based on the CDR3 plus reference TRBV5-1 and TRBJ2-3, the full variable domain is KAGVTQTPRYLIKTRGQQVTLSCSPISGHRSVSWYQQTPGQGLQFLFEYFSETQRNKGNFPGRFSGRQFSNSRSEMNVSTLELGDSALYLCASSLALTSGDNTDTQYFGPGTRLTVL.

The V and J genes are TRBV5-4 and TRBJ2-7; D not resolved. Germline loops: CDR1 SGHNT, CDR2 YYREEE (reference sequence). V was clipped by 4 bases and J by 5 bases, with 13 bases between them. The CDR3 contains 13 residues. CDR3 in amino acids: CASSPRDVHEQYF. The CDR3 coding sequence is TGTGCCAGCAGCCCCCGTGACGTTCACGAGCAGTACTTC.

A few counts support this clone. The chain recombines TRBV2 with TRBJ1-3; no clear D gene. The CDR3 sequence is 14 residues long. V was shortened by 1 base and J by 3 bases, with 7 bases between the two germline ends. CDR1 and CDR2 from the germline V gene are SNHLY and FYNNEI. The DNA of the CDR3 is TGTGCCAGCAGTGAAGAGGTAGTTGGAAACACCATATATTTT. Its protein product is CASSEEVVGNTIYF.

The chain uses TRBV7-2 and TRBJ2-7, with TRBD2 identical over 8 bases. Germline-derived CDR1 and CDR2 are SGHTA and FQGNSA. This CDR3 has 15 residues. The ends lost 3 bases at V and 0 bases at J; junction bases unmatched: 4. In DNA form, the CDR3 reads TGTGCCAGCAGCTTTACTAGCGGATTCTCCTACGAGCAGTACTTC. This encodes CASSFTSGFSYEQYF. Full variable domain (remainder filled in from reference TRBV7-2 and TRBJ2-7): GAGVSQSPSNKVTEKGKDVELRCDPISGHTALYWYRQSLGQGLEFLIYFQGNSAPDKSGLPSDRFSAERTGGSVSTLTIQRTQQEDSAVYLCASSFTSGFSYEQYFGPGTRLTVT.